The rows below give T cell receptor beta chains drawn from one sample of a study of blood T cell repertoires in COVID-19. TCRdb's table, derived via immunoSEQ multiplex PCR, lists solely in-frame clones and lacks some. The data hold more than 300,000 clones, with approximately 89% observed a single time. Specimen: PBMCs or T cells enriched from blood (not recorded which). These receptors were obtained from a woman in her forties who had been exposed to COVID-19. Both conserved end residues are trimmed from each CDR3. The D gene is left open where the match is weak.

>TRBJ2-1|TRBV3-1/TRBV3-2|10|.
ASSQEGARSF
>TRBJ2-3|TRBV27|14|TRBD2
ASSLGLARVTDTQY
>TRBJ1-2|TRBV30|12|TRBD1
AWSGTGGYHGYT
>TRBJ1-1|TRBV30|12|TRBD1
AWSDGTGNTEAF
>TRBJ1-4|TRBV6-5|10|.
ASSHRTGKLF
>TRBJ1-2|TRBV10-1|9|.
ASSLTGGYT
>TRBJ2-2|TRBV5-1|16|TRBD1
ASSSPGQGAIDTGELF
>TRBJ1-2|TRBV2|11|.
ASSEDSLYGYT
>TRBJ2-5|TRBV19|14|TRBD1
ASSTRLRTGQETQY
>TRBJ1-6|TRBV7-6|15|TRBD1
ASSLEQGTSTHSPLH
>TRBJ2-7|TRBV29-1|11|.
SVFAGSSYEQY
>TRBJ1-1|TRBV25-1|11|.
ASSEGTNTEAF
>TRBJ2-7|TRBV2|13|TRBD1
ASSSGTGVSYEQY
>TRBJ1-2|TRBV5-1|11|TRBD1
ASSSGTGLGYT
>TRBJ1-2|TRBV6-5|10|TRBD1
ASKRTGSGYT
>TRBJ1-1|TRBV27|10|TRBD1
ASRTGGTEAF
>TRBJ1-2|TRBV18|11|.
ASSPRGGDGYT
>TRBJ2-7|TRBV7-9|12|TRBD1
ASSQGQEPYEQY
>TRBJ2-2|TRBV19|12|TRBD1
ASRDRYRGGELF
>TRBJ1-2|TRBV11-2|13|.
ASSLGGGSGYGYT
>TRBJ2-7|TRBV5-1|12|.
ASSLGQASYEQY
>TRBJ2-2|TRBV24-1|13|.
ATSDSRGQAGELF
>TRBJ1-1|TRBV4-3|13|.
ASSQDMLLGAEAF
>TRBJ2-1|TRBV7-2|15|TRBD2
ASSSRTSGFSYNEQF
>TRBJ1-2|TRBV30|10|TRBD1
AWTPRQGGYT
>TRBJ1-2|TRBV14|13|TRBD1
ASSQDMGQTYGYT
>TRBJ2-1|TRBV6-6|14|.
ASSYRVQGPYNEQF
>TRBJ2-5|TRBV5-4|13|TRBD2
ASSISGGQVETQY
>TRBJ2-2|TRBV19|15|TRBD2
ASSILELAGAAGELF
>TRBJ2-3|TRBV7-7|12|TRBD1
ASSSRTGPNTQY
>TRBJ2-5|TRBV7-2|12|.
ASSPGTQQETQY
>TRBJ2-1|TRBV6-6|14|TRBD2
ASCQTSGYSYNEQF
>TRBJ1-5|TRBV21-1|20|.
ASSKGPPWDSRHTPPSQPQH
>TRBJ1-4|TRBV18|13|.
ASSLKQGFFEKLF
>TRBJ1-2|TRBV30|10|.
AWKGADYGYT
>TRBJ2-1|TRBV11-3|12|TRBD2
ASSKYVGGHEQF
>TRBJ2-1|TRBV7-6|17|TRBD2
ASSLPRTSGPTAYNEQF
>TRBJ2-5|TRBV2|9|.
ASTSQETQY
>TRBJ2-1|TRBV2|12|.
ASTPGISYNEQF
>TRBJ2-5|TRBV19|14|TRBD2
ASSILGLAAQETQY
>TRBJ1-2|TRBV27|10|TRBD1
ASSTGASSYT
>TRBJ1-1|TRBV15|12|.
ATNPGHWNTEAF
>TRBJ1-4|TRBV15|13|TRBD1
ATSTTGALHEKLF
>TRBJ1-2|TRBV18|13|.
ASSPGRITNYGYT
>TRBJ1-4|TRBV30|8|.
AWKREKLF
>TRBJ1-2|TRBV9|15|TRBD1
ASSVAGTGGSGYGYT
>TRBJ2-1|TRBV7-2|15|.
ASSLGVGWSSYNEQF